One and the same sample provided the 2 T cell receptor beta chains below, sequenced in a study of blood T cell repertoires in COVID-19. The repertoire was sequenced with immunoSEQ multiplex PCR; TCRdb's copy has only in-frame clones and lacks some. The sample records 150,000 to 200,000 clones, 82% being singletons. The sample consisted of peripheral blood. These receptors all come from a woman between 65 and 79 years old with acute or convalescent COVID-19.

The V gene is TRBV4-2, the J gene TRBJ1-1; TRBD1 aligns across 8 bases. The V segment lost 4 bases and the J segment 5 bases; nucleotides outside the gene matches: 15. The length of the CDR3 is 17 residues. Germline V gives CDR1 LGHNA, CDR2 YNFKEQ. CDR3 sequence (DNA): TGTGCCAGCAGCCCCGGCGCAGGGGGCTGGGTTGGGACTGAAGCTTTCTTT. Translated: CASSPGAGGWVGTEAFF.

J is TRBJ2-5 and V is TRBV11-2; D possibly corresponds to TRBD1 (8 bases). This CDR3 region has 15 residues. Germline V gene data show CDR1 as SGHAT and CDR2 as FQNNGV. With 5 bases removed from V and 4 bases from J, the gap between germline ends came to 17 bases. The CDR3 sequence: CASSTRTGRGETQYF. In nucleotides, the CDR3 is TGTGCCAGCAGCACCCGGACAGGGAGGGGAGAGACCCAGTACTTC. The complete variable domain, with remaining parts taken from reference TRBV11-2 and TRBJ2-5, reads EAGVAQSPRYKIIEKRQSVAFWCNPISGHATLYWYQQILGQGPKLLIQFQNNGVVDDSQLPKDRFSAERLKGVDSTLKIQPAKLEDSAVYLCASSTRTGRGETQYFGPGTRLLVL.